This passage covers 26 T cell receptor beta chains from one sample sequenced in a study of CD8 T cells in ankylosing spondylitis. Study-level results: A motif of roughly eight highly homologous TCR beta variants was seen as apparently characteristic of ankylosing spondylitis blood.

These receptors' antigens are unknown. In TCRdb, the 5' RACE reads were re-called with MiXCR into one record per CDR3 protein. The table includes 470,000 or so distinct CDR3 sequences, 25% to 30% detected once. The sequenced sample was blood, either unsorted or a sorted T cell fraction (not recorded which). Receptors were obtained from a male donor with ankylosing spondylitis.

The CDR3 bases are TGTGCCAGCACGGAGGATGGGGGATTCTACAATGAGCAGTTCTTC. Protein: CASTEDGGFYNEQFF. The chain links TRBV25-1 to TRBJ2-1, with D tentatively TRBD1 or TRBD2 (5 bases each). CDR3 size: 15 residues. Germline loops: CDR1 MGHDK, CDR2 SYGVNS. Trimming removed 7 bases from V and 3 bases from J, with 16 bases in between.

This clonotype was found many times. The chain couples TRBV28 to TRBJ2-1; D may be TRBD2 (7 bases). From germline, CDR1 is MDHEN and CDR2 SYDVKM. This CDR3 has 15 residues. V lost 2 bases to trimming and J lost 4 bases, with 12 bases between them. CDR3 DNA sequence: TGTGCCAGCAGTTTAAGCGGGACATGGTACAATGAGCAGTTCTTC. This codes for CASSLSGTWYNEQFF.

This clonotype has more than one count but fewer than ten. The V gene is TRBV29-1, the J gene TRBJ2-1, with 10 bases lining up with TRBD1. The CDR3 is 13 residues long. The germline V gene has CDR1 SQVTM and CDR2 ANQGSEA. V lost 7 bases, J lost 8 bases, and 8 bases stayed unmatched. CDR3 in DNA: TGCAGCGCGATGACAGGGGGCTCTTATGAGCAGTTCTTC. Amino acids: CSAMTGGSYEQFF.

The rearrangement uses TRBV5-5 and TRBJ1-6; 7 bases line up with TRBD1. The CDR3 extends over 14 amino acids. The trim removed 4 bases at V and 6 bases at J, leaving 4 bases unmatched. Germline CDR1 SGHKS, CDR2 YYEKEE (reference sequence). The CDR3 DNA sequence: TGTGCCAGCAGCGCTCGGGACAGTAATTCACCCCTCCACTTT. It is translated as CASSARDSNSPLHF.

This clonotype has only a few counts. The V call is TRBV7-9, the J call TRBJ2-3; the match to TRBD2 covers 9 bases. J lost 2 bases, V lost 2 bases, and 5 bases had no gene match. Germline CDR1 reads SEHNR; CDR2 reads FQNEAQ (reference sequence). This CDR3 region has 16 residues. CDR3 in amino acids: CASSLRLAGPTDTQYF. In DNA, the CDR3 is TGTGCCAGCAGCTTAAGGCTAGCGGGACCCACAGATACGCAGTATTTT.

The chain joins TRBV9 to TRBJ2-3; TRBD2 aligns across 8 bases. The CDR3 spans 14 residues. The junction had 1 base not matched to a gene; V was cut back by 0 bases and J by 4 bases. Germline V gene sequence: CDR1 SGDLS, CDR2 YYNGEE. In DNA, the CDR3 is TGTGCCAGCAGCGTAGTACTAGCGGCAGATACGCAGTATTTT. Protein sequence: CASSVVLAADTQYF.

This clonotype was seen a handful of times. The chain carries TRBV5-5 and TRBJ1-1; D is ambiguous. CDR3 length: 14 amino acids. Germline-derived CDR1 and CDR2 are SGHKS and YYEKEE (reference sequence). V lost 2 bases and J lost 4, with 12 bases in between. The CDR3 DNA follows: TGTGCCAGCAGCTTTGATGGGGAGAGCACTGAAGCTTTCTTT. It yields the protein CASSFDGESTEAFF. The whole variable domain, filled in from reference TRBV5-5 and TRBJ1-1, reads DAGVTQSPTHLIKTRGQQVTLRCSPISGHKSVSWYQQVLGQGPQFIFQYYEKEERGRGNFPDRFSARQFPNYSSELNVNALLLGDSALYLCASSFDGESTEAFFGQGTRLTVV.

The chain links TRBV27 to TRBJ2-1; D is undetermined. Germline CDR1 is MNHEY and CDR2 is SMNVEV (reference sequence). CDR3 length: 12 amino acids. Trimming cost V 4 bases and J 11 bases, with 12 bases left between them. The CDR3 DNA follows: TGTGCCAGCAGTTCGTACACGGCCAAGCAGTTCTTC. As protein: CASSSYTAKQFF.

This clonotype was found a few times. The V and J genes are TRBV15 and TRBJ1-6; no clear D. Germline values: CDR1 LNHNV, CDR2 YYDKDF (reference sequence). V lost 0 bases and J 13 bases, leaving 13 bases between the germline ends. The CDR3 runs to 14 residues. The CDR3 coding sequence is TGTGCCACCAGCAGAGATTTGGTCCGCGAGCCCCTCCACTTT. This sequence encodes CATSRDLVREPLHF.

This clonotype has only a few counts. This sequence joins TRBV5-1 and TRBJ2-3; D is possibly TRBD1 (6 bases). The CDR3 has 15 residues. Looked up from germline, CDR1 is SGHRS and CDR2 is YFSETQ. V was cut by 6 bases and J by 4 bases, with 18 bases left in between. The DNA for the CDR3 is TGCGCCAGCACCTACTCAGGGGTTCGCGCAGATACGCAGTATTTT. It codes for CASTYSGVRADTQYF.

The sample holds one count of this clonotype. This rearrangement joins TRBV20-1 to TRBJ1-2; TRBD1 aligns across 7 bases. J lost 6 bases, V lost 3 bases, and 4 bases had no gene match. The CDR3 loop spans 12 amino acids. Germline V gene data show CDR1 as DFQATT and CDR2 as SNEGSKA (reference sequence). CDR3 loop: CSASRDRDGYTF. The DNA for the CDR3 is TGCAGTGCTAGCCGGGACAGAGATGGCTACACCTTC.

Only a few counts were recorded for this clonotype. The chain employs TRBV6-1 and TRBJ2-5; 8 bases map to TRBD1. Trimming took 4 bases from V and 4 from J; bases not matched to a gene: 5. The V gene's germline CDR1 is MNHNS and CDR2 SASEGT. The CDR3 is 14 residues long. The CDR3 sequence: CASSVVQGGETQYF. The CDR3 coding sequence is TGTGCCAGCAGTGTCGTACAGGGGGGAGAGACCCAGTACTTC.

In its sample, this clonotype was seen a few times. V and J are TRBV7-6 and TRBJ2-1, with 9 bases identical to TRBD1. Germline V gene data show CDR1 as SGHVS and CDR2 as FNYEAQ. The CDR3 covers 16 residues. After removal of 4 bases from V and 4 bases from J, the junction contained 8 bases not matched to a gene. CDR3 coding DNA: TGTGCCAGCAGCTACCGGCGACAGGGGGGATACAATGAGCAGTTCTTC. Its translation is CASSYRRQGGYNEQFF.

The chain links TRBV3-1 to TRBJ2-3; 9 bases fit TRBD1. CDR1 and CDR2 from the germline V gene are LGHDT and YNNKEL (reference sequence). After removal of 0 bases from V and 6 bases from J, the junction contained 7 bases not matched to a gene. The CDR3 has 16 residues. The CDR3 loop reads CASSQDIGTGTDTQYF. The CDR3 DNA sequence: TGTGCCAGCAGCCAAGATATCGGGACAGGGACGGATACGCAGTATTTT.

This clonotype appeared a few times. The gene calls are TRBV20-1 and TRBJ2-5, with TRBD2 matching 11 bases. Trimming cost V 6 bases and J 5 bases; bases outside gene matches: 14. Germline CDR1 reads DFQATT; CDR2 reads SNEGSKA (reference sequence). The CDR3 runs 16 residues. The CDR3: CSAPRISGRADETQYF. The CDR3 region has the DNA TGCAGTGCACCCCGGATTAGCGGGAGGGCCGATGAGACCCAGTACTTC.

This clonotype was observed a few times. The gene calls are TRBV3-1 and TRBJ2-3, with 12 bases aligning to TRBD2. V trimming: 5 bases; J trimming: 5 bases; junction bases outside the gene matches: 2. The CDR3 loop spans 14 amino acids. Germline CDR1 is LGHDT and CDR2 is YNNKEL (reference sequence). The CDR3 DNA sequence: TGTGCCAGCAGCTGGGGACTAGCGGGAGATACGCAGTATTTT. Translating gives CASSWGLAGDTQYF.

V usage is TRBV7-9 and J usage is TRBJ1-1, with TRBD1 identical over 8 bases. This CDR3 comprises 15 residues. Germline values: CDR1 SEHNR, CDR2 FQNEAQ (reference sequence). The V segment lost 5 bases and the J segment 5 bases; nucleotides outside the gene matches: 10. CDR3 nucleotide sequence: TGTGCCAGCAGCCAAAGGGTACAGGGGGGAACTGAAGCTTTCTTT. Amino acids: CASSQRVQGGTEAFF.

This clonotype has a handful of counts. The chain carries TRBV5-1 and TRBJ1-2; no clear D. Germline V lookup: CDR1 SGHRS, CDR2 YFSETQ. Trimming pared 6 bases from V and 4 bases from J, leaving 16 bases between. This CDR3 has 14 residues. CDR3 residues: CASTAASRGYGYTF. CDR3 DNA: TGCGCCAGCACCGCGGCCTCGAGAGGCTATGGCTACACCTTC.

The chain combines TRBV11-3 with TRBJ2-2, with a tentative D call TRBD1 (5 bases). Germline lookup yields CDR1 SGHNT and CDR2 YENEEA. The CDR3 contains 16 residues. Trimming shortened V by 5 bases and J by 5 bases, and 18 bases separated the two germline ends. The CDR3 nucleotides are TGTGCCAGCAGCGACCGACGAGGTCCAGGGACCGGGGAGCTGTTTTTT. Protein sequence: CASSDRRGPGTGELFF. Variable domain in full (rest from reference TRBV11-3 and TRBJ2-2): EAGVVQSPRYKIIEKKQPVAFWCNPISGHNTLYWYLQNLGQGPELLIRYENEEAVDDSQLPKDRFSAERLKGVDSTLKIQPAELGDSAVYLCASSDRRGPGTGELFFGEGSRLTVL.

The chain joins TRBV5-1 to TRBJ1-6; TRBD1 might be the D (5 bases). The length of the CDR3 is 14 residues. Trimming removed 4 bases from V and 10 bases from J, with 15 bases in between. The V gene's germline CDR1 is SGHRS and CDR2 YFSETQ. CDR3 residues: CASSTGTRESPLHF. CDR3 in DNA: TGCGCCAGCAGCACCGGGACCCGGGAGTCACCCCTCCACTTT.

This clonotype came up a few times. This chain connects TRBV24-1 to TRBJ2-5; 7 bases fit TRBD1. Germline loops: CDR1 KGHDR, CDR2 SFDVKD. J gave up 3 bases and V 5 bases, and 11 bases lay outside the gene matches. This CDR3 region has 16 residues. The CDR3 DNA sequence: TGTGCCACCAGTGCCTTCATGACAGGGAGAGAAGAGACCCAGTACTTC. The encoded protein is CATSAFMTGREETQYF.

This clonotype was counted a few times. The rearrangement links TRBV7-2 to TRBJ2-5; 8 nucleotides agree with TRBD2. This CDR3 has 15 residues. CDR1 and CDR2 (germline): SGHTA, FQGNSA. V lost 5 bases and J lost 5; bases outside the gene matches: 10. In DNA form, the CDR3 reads TGTGCCAGCAGCCCGTTGGGGACTAGGGGTGAGACCCAGTACTTC. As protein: CASSPLGTRGETQYF.

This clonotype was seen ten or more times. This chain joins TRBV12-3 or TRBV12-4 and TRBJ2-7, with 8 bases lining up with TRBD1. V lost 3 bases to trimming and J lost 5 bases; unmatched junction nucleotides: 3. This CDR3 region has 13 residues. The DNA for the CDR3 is TGTGCCAGCAGTTTTTCAGGGGGCAACGAGCAGTACTTC. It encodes CASSFSGGNEQYF.

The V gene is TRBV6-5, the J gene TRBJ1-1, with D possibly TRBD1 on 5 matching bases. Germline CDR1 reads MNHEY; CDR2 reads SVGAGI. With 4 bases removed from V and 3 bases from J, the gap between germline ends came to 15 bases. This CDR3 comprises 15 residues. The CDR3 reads CASSFPGDRYTEAFF. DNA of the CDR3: TGTGCCAGCAGTTTTCCTGGGGACCGTTACACTGAAGCTTTCTTT.

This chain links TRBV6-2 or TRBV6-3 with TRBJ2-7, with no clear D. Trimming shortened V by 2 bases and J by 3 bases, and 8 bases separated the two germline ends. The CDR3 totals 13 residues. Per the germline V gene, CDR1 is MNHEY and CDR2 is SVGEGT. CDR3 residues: CASSYRVDYEQYV. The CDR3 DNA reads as TGTGCCAGCAGTTACAGGGTTGACTACGAGCAGTACGTC.

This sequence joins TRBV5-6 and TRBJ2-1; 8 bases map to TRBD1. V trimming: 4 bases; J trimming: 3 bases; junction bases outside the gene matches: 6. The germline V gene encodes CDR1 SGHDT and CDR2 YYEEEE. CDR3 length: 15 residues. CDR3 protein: CASSRQGLNYNEQFF. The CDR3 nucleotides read TGTGCCAGCAGCAGACAGGGGTTAAACTACAATGAGCAGTTCTTC.